Sequencing of this T cell receptor (beta chain) was carried out in a study of PD-1 blockade in classical Hodgkin lymphoma. The overall study: Intravenous delivery of nivolumab at 3 mg/kg to patients occurred every 2 weeks.

Turning to this clone: Its cognate antigen is unknown.

Germline CDR1 SGDLS, CDR2 YYNGEE. The CDR3 covers 16 residues. V was shortened by 0 bases and J by 2 bases, with 14 bases between the two germline ends. Data came from immunoSEQ multiplex PCR; TCRdb stores just in-frame clones and leaves some out. Of 27,000 or so clones in the sample, around 80% were seen once. Study outcomes and limitations: Lower baseline TCR diversity was reported for newly diagnosed patients than for healthy donors.

Every patient was affected by relapse after autologous stem cell transplantation, while exposure to brentuximab vedotin was not uniform. Using magnetic negative selection, the CD4+ T cells were separated out of thawed PBMCs. Best responses were complete response, partial response or progressive disease. This TCR derives from a human donor with classical Hodgkin lymphoma. This specimen consisted of CD4+ T cells from blood, obtained at baseline. The chain employs TRBV9 and TRBJ2-5; D remains ambiguous. In DNA, the CDR3 is TGTGCCAGCAGCGTAGGAGTAAAGGACCATCAAGAGACCCAGTACTTC. This gives the protein CASSVGVKDHQETQYF.